Below are 7 T cell receptor beta chains sequenced from a single sample in a study of CD8 T cells in Susac syndrome. With random hexamers, about 0.45 to 1 ug RNA was reverse transcribed. TCRdb reprocessed the immunoSEQ multiplex PCR reads via MiXCR and lists one record per CDR3 protein. The repertoire holds around 79,000 distinct CDR3 sequences, about 94% seen once, with 0.3% to 0.4% in the top ten. The sample taken for sequencing was CD8+ T cells from PBMCs. These receptors originate from a human donor with multiple sclerosis.

The chain employs TRBV5-6 and TRBJ1-5, with D perhaps TRBD1 (5 bases). From germline, CDR1 is SGHDT and CDR2 YYEEEE. V dropped 3 bases and J dropped 0 bases, with 10 bases sitting between them. This CDR3 is built from 15 residues. For the CDR3, the DNA is TGTGCCAGCAGCTCTATCAGGGATAGCAATCAGCCCCAGCATTTT. Translating it yields CASSSIRDSNQPQHF.

This chain joins TRBV5-1 and TRBJ2-5; 10 nucleotides match TRBD2. The CDR3 length is 15 residues. V was clipped by 0 bases and J by 5 bases; unmatched bases: 4. Germline lookup yields CDR1 SGHRS and CDR2 YFSETQ. Here the CDR3 DNA reads TGCGCCAGCAGCTTGGATGGGACTAGCGTGGAGACCCAGTACTTC. Translation gives CASSLDGTSVETQYF.

This clonotype came up once. The genes are TRBV27 and TRBJ2-7; possibly TRBD1 for D (5 bases). Trimming stripped 6 bases from V and 0 bases from J, with 12 bases between. The CDR3 length is 14 residues. CDR1 is MNHEY, CDR2 SMNVEV, per germline (reference sequence). CDR3: CASSRQGSSYEQYF. In DNA, the CDR3 is TGTGCCAGCAGCCGGCAGGGAAGCTCCTACGAGCAGTACTTC.

The gene calls are TRBV27 and TRBJ2-1, with D possibly TRBD1 on 6 matching bases. Germline assignment: CDR1 MNHEY and CDR2 SMNVEV (reference sequence). Trimming shortened V by 0 bases and J by 10 bases, and 10 bases separated the two germline ends. This CDR3 is 13 amino acids long. CDR3 in amino acids: CASSLSGQREQFF. Here the CDR3 DNA reads TGTGCCAGCAGTTTATCGGGACAACGGGAGCAGTTCTTC.

The chain joins TRBV29-1 to TRBJ2-3, with TRBD2 matching 12 bases. The CDR3 contains 16 residues. Losses at the gene ends were 1 base for V and 4 bases for J; bases not matched to a gene: 6. Per the germline V gene, CDR1 is SQVTM and CDR2 is ANQGSEA. CDR3 DNA: TGCAGCGTTGAAGGACTAGCGGGAGAAGGTTCAGATACGCAGTATTTT. It translates to CSVEGLAGEGSDTQYF.

As DNA, the CDR3 is TGTGCCAGCAGCTCACCGGACACCGGCGTAGAAAAACTGTTTTTT. Translating gives CASSSPDTGVEKLFF. The chain has TRBV7-6 and TRBJ1-4; possible D gene TRBD1, 5 bases. Germline values: CDR1 SGHVS, CDR2 FNYEAQ. Trimming took off 4 bases at V and 8 bases at J, with 17 bases between the two ends. This CDR3 comprises 15 residues. Full variable domain (outside the CDR3, taken from reference TRBV7-6 and TRBJ1-4): GAGVSQSPRYKVTKRGQDVALRCDPISGHVSLYWYRQALGQGPEFLTYFNYEAQQDKSGLPNDRFSAERPEGSISTLTIQRTEQRDSAMYRCASSSPDTGVEKLFFGSGTQLSVL.

This clonotype was detected only a few times. The gene calls are TRBV5-1 and TRBJ2-1, with D possibly TRBD2 on 5 matching bases. V was cut by 2 bases and J by 9 bases, with 12 bases left in between. The CDR3 totals 13 residues. Germline CDR1 and CDR2: SGHRS and YFSETQ. CDR3 nucleotides: TGCGCCAGCAGCTTCAACCTAGCCAGTGAGCAGTTCTTC. The encoded protein is CASSFNLASEQFF.